Following are 28 T cell receptor beta chains from one sample sequenced in a study of breast tumors, draining lymph nodes, adjacent tissues. Breast cancer patients provided tissue from their axillary draining lymph nodes. TCRdb reanalysed the multiplex PCR reads using MiXCR and keeps one entry per CDR3 protein. The sample consists of about 89,000 distinct CDR3 sequences, approximately 30% of them appearing once. The sample consisted of axillary lymph node tissue. These receptors were collected from a female donor with breast cancer. Some clones in this sample may be carry-over from other donors' samples.

This clonotype was seen at least ten times. The V call is TRBV20-1, the J call TRBJ1-2; D is perhaps TRBD1 (6 bases). The CDR3 runs to 13 residues. The germline V and J ends were trimmed by 6 bases and 2 bases, with 13 bases remaining between them. Germline CDR1 DFQATT, CDR2 SNEGSKA (reference sequence). The CDR3 sequence is CSAIRGKNYGYTF. In DNA form, the CDR3 reads TGCAGTGCCATCAGGGGAAAGAACTATGGCTACACCTTC.

The rearrangement joins TRBV20-1 to TRBJ1-4, with 8 bases fitting TRBD1. The CDR3 contains 17 residues. V trimming: 4 bases; J trimming: 4 bases; junction bases outside the gene matches: 14. Germline V gene data show CDR1 as DFQATT and CDR2 as SNEGSKA (reference sequence). In DNA form, the CDR3 reads TGCAGTGCTACCGCGTTCGTGGACAGGGAGATTAATGAAAAACTGTTTTTT. Amino acid sequence: CSATAFVDREINEKLFF.

This clonotype was observed at least ten times. The rearrangement joins TRBV7-8 to TRBJ1-5; 9 bases map to TRBD1. Germline CDR1 SGHVS, CDR2 FQNEAQ. The ends lost 3 bases at V and 6 bases at J; junction bases unmatched: 6. There are 15 residues in the CDR3. CDR3 sequence: CASSLPGQGSQPQHF. The CDR3 nucleotides are TGTGCCAGCAGCTTGCCGGGACAGGGATCTCAGCCCCAGCATTTT. Drawing the rest from reference TRBV7-8 and TRBJ1-5, the complete variable domain is GAGVSQSPRYKVAKRGQDVALRCDPISGHVSLFWYQQALGQGPEFLTYFQNEAQLDKSGLPSDRFFAERPEGSVSTLKIQRTQQEDSAVYLCASSLPGQGSQPQHFGDGTRLSIL.

Comments on this clonotype: This may come from a read error, since a much larger clone is one base off. The CDR3 coding sequence is TGTGCCAGCAGTCACTGGGGGCGGTCGTACGATACGCAGTATTTT. Amino acids: CASSHWGRSYDTQYF. The chain recombines TRBV6-2 or TRBV6-3 with TRBJ2-3, with a weak D call TRBD1 (6 bases). V was pared by 5 bases and J by 6 bases, with 18 bases between. Germline V gives CDR1 MNHEY, CDR2 SVGEGT. The CDR3 is made up of 15 amino acids.

This clonotype occurred many times. This rearrangement joins TRBV20-1 to TRBJ2-5; 10 nucleotides agree with TRBD2. CDR1 is DFQATT and CDR2 is SNEGSKA in the germline V gene (reference sequence). V trimming: 3 bases; J trimming: 5 bases; junction bases outside the gene matches: 3. The length of the CDR3 is 13 residues. CDR3 bases: TGCAGTGCTAGGACTAGCGGGCGGGAGACCCAGTACTTC. Residues: CSARTSGRETQYF.

For this clonotype: The junction differs from germline at one of its ends, possibly a read error. The chain joins TRBV7-8 to TRBJ1-2; TRBD1 might be the D (6 bases). The V gene's germline CDR1 is SGHVS and CDR2 FQNEAQ. The CDR3 is 14 residues long. For the CDR3, the DNA is TGTGCCAGCAGCCTAGGTAGGGGGAACTATGGCTATGACTTC. As protein: CASSLGRGNYGYDF.

This clonotype was recorded many times. The rearrangement links TRBV30 to TRBJ1-5; D remains unclear. The germline gives CDR1 GTSNPN, CDR2 SVGIG (reference sequence). The CDR3 totals 14 residues. Deletions cut 2 bases from V and 3 bases from J, with 11 bases between. CDR3 region: CAWSTGLLNQPQHF. For the CDR3, the DNA is TGTGCCTGGAGTACCGGCCTTCTCAATCAGCCCCAGCATTTT.

This clonotype has ten or more counts. The rearrangement uses TRBV5-1 and TRBJ2-5; weak D call: TRBD1 (6 bases). This CDR3 is built from 13 residues. CDR1 and CDR2 from the germline V gene are SGHRS and YFSETQ. Trimming left V 4 bases short and J 4 bases short, with 11 bases between. As DNA, the CDR3 is TGCGCCAGCAGCGTGACAGGTTCAGAGACCCAGTACTTC. Amino acid sequence: CASSVTGSETQYF.

This clonotype appeared many times. This chain links TRBV24-1 with TRBJ2-1, with a possible D match to TRBD1 (5 bases). The CDR3 has 16 residues. Trimming shortened V by 4 bases and J by 3 bases, and 15 bases separated the two germline ends. In germline, CDR1 is KGHDR, CDR2 SFDVKD. For the CDR3, the DNA is TGTGCCACCAGTGACCCCTCAGGGCCCCGCTACAATGAGCAGTTCTTC. Protein: CATSDPSGPRYNEQFF.

A remark on this clonotype: It may be a read error: a sequence one base away is much more abundant. The rearrangement joins TRBV5-1 to TRBJ2-7, with 12 bases that match TRBD1. CDR1 is SGHRS and CDR2 is YFSETQ in the germline V gene. This CDR3 is 13 amino acids long. CDR3 protein: CANTGTGGHDQYF. For the CDR3, the DNA is TGCGCCAACACCGGGACAGGGGGCCACGACCAGTACTTC.

Of note for this clonotype: One junction end does not reproduce the germline sequence, and a read error may be involved. The chain employs TRBV12-3 or TRBV12-4 and TRBJ1-5; no firm D call. The CDR3 has 12 residues. The CDR3 is CASRAGNRPQHF. CDR3 bases: TGTGCCAGCCGGGCCGGGAATCGGCCCCAGCATTTT.

The genes are TRBV5-1 and TRBJ1-2; D gene uncertain. V lost 0 bases and J lost 8, with 14 bases in between. CDR1 and CDR2 (germline): SGHRS, YFSETQ. This CDR3 has 14 amino acids. The CDR3: CASSLDKGLNGYTF. The CDR3 bases are TGCGCCAGCAGCTTGGACAAGGGATTGAACGGCTACACCTTC.

As for this clonotype: A single base separates this from a much larger clone, so it may be a read error. This chain connects TRBV6-1 to TRBJ2-3; D not resolved. Trimming took 4 bases from V and 2 from J, leaving 4 bases between them. This CDR3 region has 12 residues. CDR1 is MNHNS and CDR2 is SASEGT in the germline V gene. CDR3 residues: CASSGNTDTQYF. The CDR3 DNA reads TGTGCCAGCAGTGGCAACACAGATACGCAGTATTTT.

This clonotype was recorded many times. This rearrangement joins TRBV20-1 to TRBJ2-7; 9 nucleotides match TRBD2. This CDR3 spans 15 amino acids. V dropped 2 bases and J dropped 5; count of bases not matched to a gene: 10. Germline values: CDR1 DFQATT, CDR2 SNEGSKA (reference sequence). The CDR3 DNA follows: TGCAGTGCTAGATCCGGGAGCGGGAGGTCGGACGAGCAGTACTTC. Residues: CSARSGSGRSDEQYF.

This clonotype was counted ten times or more. The chain combines TRBV6-6 with TRBJ2-7, with D tentatively TRBD2 (5 bases). Germline V gives CDR1 MNHNY, CDR2 SVGAGI (reference sequence). The V end was cut by 2 bases, the J end by 4 bases, with 9 bases between. The CDR3 runs 13 residues. The CDR3 sequence: CASSYQSGYEQYF. DNA of the CDR3: TGTGCCAGCAGTTACCAGTCGGGGTACGAGCAGTACTTC.

In regard to this clonotype: A junction boundary mismatches the germline segment, possibly from a read error. The chain uses TRBV7-8 and TRBJ2-1; no reliable D call. The CDR3 loop spans 16 amino acids. Germline V gene lookup returns CDR1 SGHVS and CDR2 FQNEAQ. The CDR3 reads CASSRGGRSSYSEQFF. The CDR3 region has the DNA TGTGCCAGCAGCCGTGGCGGTCGGAGCTCCTACAGTGAGCAGTTCTTC.

This clonotype showed up just a few times. V and J are TRBV18 and TRBJ2-3; 7 bases are a match to TRBD2. Unmatched junction bases numbered 9, after V lost 1 base and J lost 5 bases. The germline V gene has CDR1 KGHSH and CDR2 LQKENI. The CDR3 covers 16 residues. The CDR3 loop reads CASSPRVAGVRDTQYF. The DNA of the CDR3 is TGTGCCAGCTCACCACGAGTCGCGGGAGTCAGAGATACGCAGTATTTT.

Many counts were recorded for this clonotype. The rearrangement uses TRBV27 and TRBJ2-7; D gene uncertain. Germline assignment: CDR1 MNHEY and CDR2 SMNVEV (reference sequence). This CDR3 has 14 residues. Trimming shortened V by 0 bases and J by 3 bases, and 9 bases separated the two germline ends. CDR3 nucleotide sequence: TGTGCCAGCAGTTTATCAGGTGGGCTCTACGAGCAGTACTTC. The encoded protein is CASSLSGGLYEQYF.

This clonotype showed up many times. CDR3 coding DNA: TGTGCCAGCAGCTTAGTGGCCGGGGGTGATTCACCCCTCCACTTT. Amino acids: CASSLVAGGDSPLHF. This chain links TRBV7-9 with TRBJ1-6; D is possibly TRBD1 (5 bases). The CDR3 is 15 amino acids. With 1 base removed from V and 8 bases from J, the gap between germline ends came to 12 bases. Germline values: CDR1 SEHNR, CDR2 FQNEAQ (reference sequence).

This clonotype has at least ten counts. CDR3 sequence (DNA): TGTGCCACCAGTGGTATAGGGACAGAACTAGCGGGAGGCTCTGGCAAAAACATTCAGTACTTC. Translating gives CATSGIGTELAGGSGKNIQYF. The J gene is TRBJ2-4, the V gene TRBV24-1, with TRBD2 matching 12 bases. CDR3 length: 21 residues. With 5 bases clipped from V and 3 bases from J, the junction kept 19 bases outside the gene matches. Germline assignment: CDR1 KGHDR and CDR2 SFDVKD.

To note about this clonotype: This is likely a read error, given that the CDR3 carries no conserved phenylalanine or tryptophan at its end. The V and J genes are TRBV7-9 and TRBJ2-3; D perhaps matches TRBD2 (5 bases). The CDR3 is made up of 14 amino acids. With 5 bases removed from V and 2 bases from J, the gap between germline ends came to 11 bases. Looked up from germline, CDR1 is SEHNR and CDR2 is FQNEAQ (reference sequence). In DNA, the CDR3 is TGTGCCAGCAGCCTCGGAGGTGCCACAGATACGCAGTATTTG. Encoded protein: CASSLGGATDTQYL.

With respect to this clonotype: A much larger clonotype is one base distant, so this may be a read error. The CDR3 end shows no conserved phenylalanine or tryptophan, and so a read error is likely. V and J are TRBV5-5 and TRBJ2-3, with D possibly called TRBD1 or TRBD2 (6 bases each). CDR3 length: 18 residues. Germline V gene data show CDR1 as SGHKS and CDR2 as YYEKEE (reference sequence). Trimming took 4 bases from V and 1 from J, leaving 22 bases between them. CDR3 sequence: CASSPLGGPWVGTDTQYL. The CDR3 DNA reads as TGTGCCAGCAGCCCGTTAGGGGGGCCGTGGGTCGGCACAGATACGCAGTATCTT.

DNA for the CDR3: TGTGCCAGCAGCCAGCCCGACAGGCCCAACTCTGGGGCCAACGTCCTGACTTTC. Residues: CASSQPDRPNSGANVLTF. This chain joins TRBV13 and TRBJ2-6, with D tentatively TRBD1 (6 bases). The CDR3 consists of 18 residues. Trimming removed 5 bases from V and 0 bases from J, with 17 bases in between. Germline CDR1 PRHDT, CDR2 FYEKMQ (reference sequence).

Details on this clonotype: Just one base apart from a much larger clone, this may be a read error. This chain connects TRBV20-1 to TRBJ1-3; the D is unclear. Germline lookup yields CDR1 DFQATT and CDR2 SNEGSKA (reference sequence). The CDR3 loop spans 12 amino acids. CDR3 coding DNA: TGCAGTGCCACGCGAGATGGAAACACCACATATTTT. It translates to CSATRDGNTTYF.

This clonotype came up many times. The gene calls are TRBV6-2 or TRBV6-3 and TRBJ2-7; TRBD2 might be the D (6 bases). Germline V gene sequence: CDR1 MNHEY, CDR2 SVGEGT. The V and J ends lost 8 bases and 4 bases respectively, with 18 bases between them. This CDR3 comprises 14 residues. CDR3 coding DNA: TGTGCCAGCTCACGTGGGACTCTTCTATACGAGCAGTACTTC. Its protein is CASSRGTLLYEQYF.

This clonotype has ten or more counts. The junction departs from the called germline gene at one end, perhaps through a read error. V usage is TRBV2 and J usage is TRBJ2-7, with D possibly TRBD2 on 5 matching bases. The CDR3 runs to 14 residues. In germline, CDR1 is SNHLY, CDR2 FYNNEI. In DNA form, the CDR3 reads TGTGCCAGCAGCGAAGTGGAGGAGACCTACGAGCAGTACTTC. It yields the protein CASSEVEETYEQYF.

This clonotype was observed at least ten times. The rearrangement links TRBV27 to TRBJ1-6; TRBD1 matches at 7 bases. Germline values: CDR1 MNHEY, CDR2 SMNVEV (reference sequence). This CDR3 contains 15 residues. With V trimmed by 5 bases and J by 9 bases, 10 bases remained unmatched. The CDR3: CASSTRQGTRSPLHF. CDR3 in DNA: TGTGCCAGCAGTACTCGACAGGGTACGCGTTCACCCCTCCACTTT.

This clonotype was detected ten times or more. The chain links TRBV19 to TRBJ1-2, with TRBD1 as a possible D gene (6 bases). The ends were cut back, 5 bases at V and 2 bases at J, with 9 bases in the middle. The CDR3 extends over 13 amino acids. Looked up from germline, CDR1 is LNHDA and CDR2 is SQIVND (reference sequence). This CDR3 is CASSAQGNYGYTF. CDR3 in DNA: TGTGCCAGTAGTGCCCAGGGGAACTATGGCTACACCTTC.